These 32 T cell receptor beta chains originate from one sample sequenced in a study of blood T cell repertoires in COVID-19. Sequencing used immunoSEQ multiplex PCR; TCRdb keeps in-frame clones, though not all of them. This repertoire shows hundreds of thousands of clones, 80% to 90% found once; its top ten account for roughly 10%. The specimen was peripheral blood. These receptors all come from a woman of 80 years or more with acute or convalescent COVID-19.

The J gene is TRBJ2-1, the V gene TRBV6-5; D perhaps matches TRBD1 (6 bases). V dropped 6 bases and J dropped 2 bases, with 14 bases sitting between them. CDR1 MNHEY and CDR2 SVGAGI come from the germline V gene. The CDR3 totals 15 residues. CDR3 nucleotides: TGTGCCAGCAGCGCCAGGGGCGTAGCCTACAATGAGCAGTTCTTC. Translating gives CASSARGVAYNEQFF.

This sequence joins TRBV2 and TRBJ1-1, with 7 bases aligning to TRBD1. J was trimmed by 0 bases and V by 5 bases; bases with no gene match: 3. Germline assignment: CDR1 SNHLY and CDR2 FYNNEI. This CDR3 comprises 14 residues. The CDR3 loop is CASSWTGMNTEAFF. The CDR3 region has the DNA TGTGCCAGCAGTTGGACAGGAATGAACACTGAAGCTTTCTTT. The variable domain in full, completed from reference TRBV2 and TRBJ1-1, reads EPEVTQTPSHQVTQMGQEVILRCVPISNHLYFYWYRQILGQKVEFLVSFYNNEISEKSEIFDDQFSVERPDGSNFTLKIRSTKLEDSAMYFCASSWTGMNTEAFFGQGTRLTVV.

The V call is TRBV2, the J call TRBJ2-5; 13 nucleotides align to TRBD2. Germline V gene lookup returns CDR1 SNHLY and CDR2 FYNNEI. With 7 bases clipped from V and 2 bases from J, the junction kept 10 bases outside the gene matches. This CDR3 has 17 amino acids. The CDR3 nucleotides are TGTGCCAGCACCCGACGGACTAGCGGGAGAGGACAAGAGACCCAGTACTTC. Protein: CASTRRTSGRGQETQYF.

The chain combines TRBV5-1 with TRBJ1-1; D possibly corresponds to TRBD1 (6 bases). V was clipped by 0 bases and J by 1 base, with 7 bases between them. This CDR3 is 14 amino acids long. Germline V gene lookup returns CDR1 SGHRS and CDR2 YFSETQ. Written as DNA, the CDR3 is TGCGCCAGCAGCTTGGCACAGGGGAACACTGAAGCTTTCTTT. It encodes CASSLAQGNTEAFF.

The chain recombines TRBV5-1 with TRBJ1-6; 9 bases are a match to TRBD1. V lost 4 bases and J lost 7; bases outside the gene matches: 9. Looked up from germline, CDR1 is SGHRS and CDR2 is YFSETQ. The CDR3 runs to 16 residues. CDR3 nucleotide sequence: TGCGCCAGCAGCCGGTCACAGGGGGCCCAGAATTCACCCCTCCACTTT. Amino acids: CASSRSQGAQNSPLHF.

The CDR3 is CASSRSSLDSKISNYGYTF. CDR3 coding DNA: TGTGCCAGCAGTCGCTCATCACTGGACAGTAAAATATCTAACTATGGCTACACCTTC. The chain uses TRBV6-6 and TRBJ1-2, with D possibly TRBD1 on 6 matching bases. The germline gives CDR1 MNHNY, CDR2 SVGAGI (reference sequence). The V gene lost 5 bases and the J gene lost 0 bases, with 25 bases spanning the gap. This CDR3 region has 19 residues.

The chain links TRBV10-3 to TRBJ1-2; 8 nucleotides line up with TRBD1. The CDR3 extends over 14 amino acids. After removal of 10 bases from V and 7 bases from J, the junction contained 14 bases not matched to a gene. Germline V gives CDR1 ENHRY, CDR2 SYGVKD. This CDR3 reads CATASGQGATGYTF. CDR3 coding DNA: TGTGCCACCGCGTCTGGGCAGGGGGCGACTGGCTACACCTTC.

The V gene is TRBV7-2, the J gene TRBJ2-6, with D maybe TRBD2 (5 bases). The germline gives CDR1 SGHTA, CDR2 FQGNSA. Trimming shortened V by 3 bases and J by 7 bases, and 13 bases separated the two germline ends. This CDR3 comprises 15 residues. The chain's CDR3 is CASSFGYEGANVLTF. The DNA of the CDR3 is TGTGCCAGCAGCTTCGGGTACGAGGGAGCCAACGTCCTGACTTTC.

This clone was seen only a few times. The gene calls are TRBV6-5 and TRBJ2-7; perhaps TRBD2 as D (5 bases). Trimming took off 3 bases at V and 2 bases at J, with 11 bases between the two ends. Germline V lookup: CDR1 MNHEY, CDR2 SVGAGI. This CDR3 has 14 residues. CDR3 DNA: TGTGCCAGCAGTTATGAGGGCAGAACCTACGAGCAGTACTTC. It specifies CASSYEGRTYEQYF.

The V gene is TRBV4-3, the J gene TRBJ1-6; D not certain. The CDR3 runs to 15 residues. Per germline, CDR1 LGHNA and CDR2 YSLEER. Trimming took 4 bases from V and 5 from J, leaving 12 bases between them. CDR3 residues: CASSPQALDNSPLHF. Written as DNA, the CDR3 is TGCGCCAGCAGCCCCCAAGCCCTAGATAATTCACCCCTCCACTTT.

The J gene is TRBJ1-1, the V gene TRBV25-1, with a weak D call TRBD1 (5 bases). This CDR3 spans 16 amino acids. V gave up 1 base and J gave up 8 bases, with 20 bases separating them. Germline-derived CDR1 and CDR2 are MGHDK and SYGVNS. Here the CDR3 reads CASSEFGGDGAKEAFF. CDR3 nucleotide sequence: TGTGCCAGCAGTGAATTCGGAGGGGACGGCGCTAAAGAAGCTTTCTTT.

V and J are TRBV18 and TRBJ1-1, with D maybe TRBD1 (6 bases). The length of the CDR3 is 15 residues. Germline loops: CDR1 KGHSH, CDR2 LQKENI. The V end was cut by 0 bases, the J end by 4 bases, with 12 bases between. CDR3 coding DNA: TGTGCCAGCTCACCACCGGGGGCGCGAGGCACTGAAGCTTTCTTT. Translation gives CASSPPGARGTEAFF. Filled out from reference TRBV18 and TRBJ1-1, the complete variable domain reads NAGVMQNPRHLVRRRGQEARLRCSPMKGHSHVYWYRQLPEEGLKFMVYLQKENIIDESGMPKERFSAEFPKEGPSILRIQQVVRGDSAAYFCASSPPGARGTEAFFGQGTRLTVV.

J is TRBJ2-3 and V is TRBV7-2; weak D call: TRBD2 (6 bases). The CDR3 is 13 residues long. Germline V gene sequence: CDR1 SGHTA, CDR2 FQGNSA. V was shortened by 6 bases and J by 2 bases, with 9 bases between the two germline ends. The CDR3 region has the DNA TGTGCCAGCAGTCGGGACTTCACAGATACGCAGTATTTT. The encoded protein is CASSRDFTDTQYF.

The chain employs TRBV5-4 and TRBJ2-3, with D possibly matching TRBD2 (7 bases). V lost 3 bases, J lost 5 bases, and 16 bases lay in between. The CDR3 covers 15 residues. Germline lookup yields CDR1 SGHNT and CDR2 YYREEE (reference sequence). The CDR3, as DNA: TGTGCCAGCAGCTCCGAGGCGGGGGCGGTAGATACGCAGTATTTT. This gives the protein CASSSEAGAVDTQYF. The full variable domain, rest sourced from reference TRBV5-4 and TRBJ2-3, is ETGVTQSPTHLIKTRGQQVTLRCSSQSGHNTVSWYQQALGQGPQFIFQYYREEENGRGNFPPRFSGLQFPNYSSELNVNALELDDSALYLCASSSEAGAVDTQYFGPGTRLTVL.

This rearrangement joins TRBV20-1 to TRBJ2-1, with D possibly being TRBD2 (5 bases). The CDR3 sequence is 14 residues long. The germline V gene encodes CDR1 DFQATT and CDR2 SNEGSKA (reference sequence). V lost 3 bases and J 4 bases, leaving 13 bases between the germline ends. The CDR3 DNA is TGCAGTGCTAGTATCCCCGGGGTGTACAATGAGCAGTTCTTC. Translating gives CSASIPGVYNEQFF.

The gene calls are TRBV19 and TRBJ2-1; 11 bases are a match to TRBD2. V lost 6 bases to trimming and J lost 9 bases; unmatched junction nucleotides: 10. Germline V CDR1 and CDR2: LNHDA, SQIVND (reference sequence). This CDR3 has 15 amino acids. The CDR3 loop reads CASRVNSGRGGEQFF. CDR3 nucleotides: TGTGCCAGTAGGGTTAATAGCGGGAGGGGGGGTGAGCAGTTCTTC.

V usage is TRBV5-1 and J usage is TRBJ1-2; D is unclear. Germline-derived CDR1 and CDR2 are SGHRS and YFSETQ. CDR3 size: 14 residues. V dropped 0 bases and J dropped 8 bases, with 14 bases sitting between them. CDR3 sequence (DNA): TGCGCCAGCAGCTTGGACGCAGCCCTACAGGGCTACACCTTC. Translation: CASSLDAALQGYTF.

This clone has only one observation. V usage is TRBV7-9 and J usage is TRBJ2-7, with TRBD1 identical over 9 bases. With 5 bases clipped from V and 4 bases from J, the junction kept 0 bases outside the gene matches. Germline CDR1 and CDR2: SEHNR and FQNEAQ (reference sequence). The CDR3 has 12 amino acids. CDR3 loop: CASSGTGYEQYF. CDR3 nucleotide sequence: TGTGCCAGCAGCGGGACAGGGTACGAGCAGTACTTC.

This chain uses TRBV19 with TRBJ1-1, with D uncertain. Trimming removed 2 bases from V and 8 bases from J, with 9 bases in between. The CDR3 extends over 12 amino acids. Germline CDR1 reads LNHDA; CDR2 reads SQIVND (reference sequence). Written as DNA, the CDR3 is TGTGCCAGTAGTATACGGCAGGCGGAAGCTTTCTTT. This codes for CASSIRQAEAFF. Together with reference TRBV19 and TRBJ1-1, the CDR3 gives the full variable domain: DGGITQSPKYLFRKEGQNVTLSCEQNLNHDAMYWYRQDPGQGLRLIYYSQIVNDFQKGDIAEGYSVSREKKESFPLTVTSAQKNPTAFYLCASSIRQAEAFFGQGTRLTVV.

This clone has a handful of counts. This rearrangement joins TRBV27 to TRBJ1-1; D might be TRBD1 (6 bases). V was trimmed by 3 bases and J by 1 base, leaving 9 bases between them. The CDR3 is made up of 14 amino acids. Germline V gene data show CDR1 as MNHEY and CDR2 as SMNVEV (reference sequence). This chain's CDR3 is CASSFQGQNTEAFF. The CDR3 DNA sequence: TGTGCCAGCAGTTTCCAGGGACAGAACACTGAAGCTTTCTTT.

The chain couples TRBV2 to TRBJ2-7; a weak D match, TRBD1 (6 bases). CDR1 is SNHLY, CDR2 FYNNEI, per germline. The ends were cut back, 6 bases at V and 4 bases at J, with 10 bases in the middle. CDR3 length equals 12 residues. CDR3 in DNA: TGTGCCAGCAGGTTACAGGGTTACGAGCAGTACTTC. Translated, it gives CASRLQGYEQYF.

The rearrangement links TRBV20-1 to TRBJ2-5; possible D gene TRBD1, 5 bases. CDR1 DFQATT and CDR2 SNEGSKA come from the germline V gene (reference sequence). V was pared by 3 bases and J by 1 base, with 15 bases between. This CDR3 spans 15 amino acids. CDR3 in DNA: TGCAGTGCTAGTGGGGCCAGTTACATCCAAGAGACCCAGTACTTC. It encodes CSASGASYIQETQYF.

The rearrangement uses TRBV5-1 and TRBJ1-2; 10 bases map to TRBD1. The trim removed 0 bases at V and 7 bases at J, leaving 3 bases unmatched. The germline V gene has CDR1 SGHRS and CDR2 YFSETQ. This CDR3 is 14 amino acids long. The CDR3 DNA sequence: TGCGCCAGCAGCTTGGAGGGACAGGGGTTTGGCTACACCTTC. It yields the protein CASSLEGQGFGYTF.

This chain connects TRBV5-1 to TRBJ1-6, with D possibly being TRBD1 (5 bases). V lost 0 bases, J lost 9 bases, and 16 bases lay in between. Germline values: CDR1 SGHRS, CDR2 YFSETQ. The CDR3 has 16 residues. The CDR3 DNA sequence: TGCGCCAGCAGCTTGGACCCGCAGGGTGACCGTTCACCCCTCCACTTT. Translated: CASSLDPQGDRSPLHF.

The V gene is TRBV30, the J gene TRBJ1-2, with TRBD1 as a possible D gene (6 bases). In germline, CDR1 is GTSNPN, CDR2 SVGIG (reference sequence). The CDR3 totals 14 residues. The V and J ends lost 0 bases and 7 bases respectively, with 15 bases between them. The CDR3 DNA is TGTGCCTGGAGTGTACGGGGCAGGGGATCTGGCTACACCTTC. Encoded protein: CAWSVRGRGSGYTF.

The V and J genes are TRBV6-2 or TRBV6-3 and TRBJ2-1; the match to TRBD2 covers 11 bases. J lost 7 bases, V lost 2 bases, and 13 bases had no gene match. The CDR3 runs 18 residues. Germline CDR1 reads MNHEY; CDR2 reads SVGEGT. The CDR3 DNA sequence: TGTGCCAGCAGTTACCCCTACCTTAGCGGGGGGGCCGGGAATGAGCAGTTCTTC. Protein: CASSYPYLSGGAGNEQFF.

The sample holds a few counts of this clone. The chain recombines TRBV7-2 with TRBJ2-1; 8 positions match TRBD2. Looked up from germline, CDR1 is SGHTA and CDR2 is FQGNSA. With V trimmed by 3 bases and J by 2 bases, 6 bases remained unmatched. The length of the CDR3 is 16 residues. As DNA, the CDR3 is TGTGCCAGCAGCTTTCAGCGGGGGTTCCCCTACAATGAGCAGTTCTTC. Translation: CASSFQRGFPYNEQFF.

Remarks on this clone: One end of the junction does not line up with germline, which may come from a read error. The chain is built from TRBV7-7 and TRBJ2-7, with 8 bases fitting TRBD1. Germline V lookup: CDR1 SSHAT, CDR2 FNYEAQ (reference sequence). The CDR3 has 17 residues. The CDR3 sequence is CASTNGDRPLIASEQYF. Written as DNA, the CDR3 is TGTGCTAGCACTAACGGGGACAGGCCTCTTATTGCCTCCGAGCAGTACTTC.

The rearrangement joins TRBV15 to TRBJ2-2; possibly TRBD2 for D (5 bases). Trimming shortened V by 5 bases and J by 7 bases, and 17 bases separated the two germline ends. Germline loops: CDR1 LNHNV, CDR2 YYDKDF (reference sequence). The CDR3 runs to 15 residues. The CDR3 here is CATSAAGKAGGELFF. Here the CDR3 DNA reads TGTGCCACCAGCGCGGCCGGGAAAGCAGGCGGGGAGCTGTTTTTT.

V usage is TRBV4-1 and J usage is TRBJ1-2; 7 bases match TRBD1. Trimming at V came to 0 bases and at J to 7 bases, leaving 20 bases not matched to a gene. CDR3 length: 19 residues. Germline V gene sequence: CDR1 MGHRA, CDR2 YSYEKL. CDR3 sequence (DNA): TGCGCCAGCAGCCAAGATCAGTCAGGACAGGTCCGCCTTAGGGGTGGCTACACCTTC. As protein: CASSQDQSGQVRLRGGYTF.

This chain joins TRBV19 and TRBJ1-5, with TRBD1 matching over 9 bases. The CDR3 totals 16 residues. In germline, CDR1 is LNHDA, CDR2 SQIVND (reference sequence). After removal of 3 bases from V and 6 bases from J, the junction contained 9 bases not matched to a gene. The CDR3 is CASSMTRQGEGQPQHF. CDR3 in DNA: TGTGCCAGTAGTATGACCCGACAGGGGGAGGGTCAGCCCCAGCATTTT.

The chain recombines TRBV30 with TRBJ1-1, with a possible D match to TRBD1 (5 bases). V lost 3 bases and J lost 1, with 6 bases in between. The germline gives CDR1 GTSNPN, CDR2 SVGIG (reference sequence). The CDR3 runs 12 residues. The CDR3 nucleotides are TGTGCCTGGAGCGGACAGAACACTGAAGCTTTCTTT. It codes for CAWSGQNTEAFF. Full variable domain (missing parts from reference TRBV30 and TRBJ1-1): SQTIHQWPATLVQPVGSPLSLECTVEGTSNPNLYWYRQAAGRGLQLLFYSVGIGQISSEVPQNLSASRPQDRQFILSSKKLLLSDSGFYLCAWSGQNTEAFFGQGTRLTVV.